This T cell receptor (beta chain) derives from a study of cytomegalovirus exposure and HLA in healthy donors. The CDR3 spans 14 residues. Trimming removed 2 bases from V and 5 bases from J; junction bases left unmatched: 3. The germline CDR1 and CDR2 sequences are SGDLS and YYNGEE. The primer mix had 60 Vbeta and 13 Jbeta primers. Some clones are missing from TCRdb's copy, which holds only in-frame ones; the method was immunoSEQ multiplex PCR. There are tens of thousands of clones in the sample, with approximately 16% held by the top ten. Turning to this clone: Antigen specificity is unknown.

Overall study results and limits: Rarity marked most TCR sequences, yet some public TCRs occurred in many donors.

The TCR originated in a male donor in good health and CMV-seropositive. The sample taken for sequencing was PBMCs. The rearrangement uses TRBV9 and TRBJ1-4; 7 nucleotides match TRBD1. CDR3 coding DNA: TGTGCCAGCAGCGTGACAGGGCTCAATGAAAAACTGTTTTTT. This translates into CASSVTGLNEKLFF.